A single sample gave rise to the 5 T cell receptor beta chains below, sequenced in a study of T cells in women clearing cervical HPV infection. The data were produced by immunoSEQ multiplex PCR, yet TCRdb's version contains in-frame clones alone and is incomplete. This sample's table reports about 14,000 clones. Sequencing was performed on blood buffy coat. These receptors originate from a woman aged 18 to 75 with a cervical HPV16 infection that either progressed to CIN3+ or cleared (not recorded which).

Comment on this clone: The read falls 3 residues short of the CDR3 end, and the missing part is taken from the germline J gene. The chain employs TRBV5-1 and TRBJ2-5, with D uncertain. CDR1 and CDR2 (germline): SGHRS, YFSETQ. There are 13 residues in the CDR3. V was shortened by 4 bases and J by 2 bases, with 9 bases between the two germline ends. The CDR3: CASSPMLQETQYF. The sequenced part of the CDR3 DNA is TGCGCCAGCAGCCCCATGTTGCAAGAGACC. Full variable domain (outside the CDR3, taken from reference TRBV5-1 and TRBJ2-5): KAGVTQTPRYLIKTRGQQVTLSCSPISGHRSVSWYQQTPGQGLQFLFEYFSETQRNKGNFPGRFSGRQFSNSRSEMNVSTLELGDSALYLCASSPMLQETQYFGPGTRLLVL.

The CDR3 is CSAGTSGRETQYF. Incomplete CDR3 DNA: TGCAGTGCGGGGACTAGCGGGCGAGAGACC. This chain links TRBV20-1 with TRBJ2-5; TRBD2 agrees at 12 bases. The read ends 3 residues shy of where the CDR3 ends; the end is completed using the germline J gene. The V gene end was trimmed by 6 bases and the J gene end by 4 bases; junction bases not matched to a gene: 3. Looked up from germline, CDR1 is DFQATT and CDR2 is SNEGSKA (reference sequence). This CDR3 is built from 13 residues.

Regarding this clone: The CDR3 end lies 3 residues beyond the end of the read and is filled in from the germline J gene. The chain couples TRBV29-1 to TRBJ2-1, with 8 bases that match TRBD2. The junction had 2 bases not matched to a gene; V was cut back by 4 bases and J by 6 bases. CDR3 length: 12 amino acids. The V gene's germline CDR1 is SQVTM and CDR2 ANQGSEA. CDR3 DNA (partial): TGCAGCGTTGGTCGGGGGGGCAATGAG. Translating gives CSVGRGGNE. The CDR3 reads in full as CSVGRGGNEQFF.

Of note for this clone: Read coverage stops 3 residues before the CDR3 terminus; the germline J gene supplies the remainder. V and J are TRBV29-1 and TRBJ2-5, with TRBD2 as a possible D gene (7 bases). The CDR3 runs to 14 residues. Germline values: CDR1 SQVTM, CDR2 ANQGSEA. With 6 bases removed from V and 1 base from J, the gap between germline ends came to 15 bases. The covered CDR3 bases are TGCAGCGTCCCTACCGGGGGGCCCCAAGAGACC. It translates to CSVPTGGPQET. The complete CDR3 protein is CSVPTGGPQETQYF.

As to this clone: The read falls 3 residues short of the CDR3 end, and the missing part is taken from the germline J gene. V usage is TRBV6-1 and J usage is TRBJ2-7; 13 positions agree with TRBD2. This CDR3 contains 15 residues. Germline-derived CDR1 and CDR2 are MNHNS and SASEGT. J gave up 3 bases and V 3 bases, and 2 bases lay outside the gene matches. The CDR3 here is CASSERTSGSYEQYF. CDR3 bases read: TGTGCCAGCAGTGAGAGGACTAGCGGGAGCTACGAG.